This T cell receptor (beta chain) emerged from a study of T-cell reconstitution after alpha-beta-depleted transplantation in children. The CDR3 extends over 14 amino acids. V lost 6 bases to trimming and J lost 7 bases; unmatched junction nucleotides: 10. The V gene's germline CDR1 is SGDLS and CDR2 YYNGEE. The TCRbeta library incorporated unique molecular identifiers. From the PCR reads, TCRdb called clonotypes with MiXCR, one entry per CDR3 protein. The table records about 500,000 distinct CDR3 sequences, roughly an eighth of them present only once. The specimen was PBMCs, mostly from graft donor cells, collected 180 days after TCRalphabeta/CD19-depleted stem cell transplant. This rearrangement joins TRBV9 to TRBJ2-1; TRBD2 agrees at 7 bases. This sequence originates from a female patient aged 2-9 years who had a stem cell transplant for aplastic anemia, so the T cells may come from the graft donor. In DNA form, the CDR3 reads TGTGCCAGCACGCCGGGAGGCGTCGGGAATGAGCAGTTCTTC. Its translation: CASTPGGVGNEQFF. The variable domain in full, completed from reference TRBV9 and TRBJ2-1, reads DSGVTQTPKHLITATGQRVTLRCSPRSGDLSVYWYQQSLDQGLQFLIQYYNGEERAKGNILERFSAQQFPDLHSELNLSSLELGDSALYFCASTPGGVGNEQFFGPGTRLTVL.